The rows below give T cell receptor beta chains drawn from one sample of a study of shared T cell receptors in the human thymus. Method: immunoSEQ multiplex PCR; TCRdb's copy keeps in-frame clones and lacks some. This sample has over 450,000 clones; more than 75% occur once, and the top ten carry 0.013%. This same sample was also taken into another study, of human thymus T cells.

The sample was thymocytes. The source is a boy in the first two years of life with a congenital heart defect. Each CDR3 is given without its conserved first and last residue. Clone size is given for some rows only: seen once, a few or many times, or a class if the clone is expanded.

cdr3_aa,v_call,clone_size
ASSQDGGSYEQY,TRBV4-3,NA
ASSLGLAGHQETQY,TRBV7-7,NA
ASSPQGGESTDTQY,TRBV4-2,NA
ASSPLAEDSYEQY,TRBV6-5,few
ASRSGGLNYGYT,TRBV12-2,NA
ASSHRGGQETQY,TRBV18,NA
ASSSFGGTSYNEQF,TRBV28,few
ASSPRLAGGEDTQY,TRBV7-9,NA
ASRQGDSTDTEAF,TRBV5-6,NA
AITANTGGNTIY,TRBV10-3,NA
ASSEKGQGANEQF,TRBV2,NA
ASSAGTGDTDTQY,TRBV7-2,NA
ASSSGLAGVKASYEQY,TRBV28,NA
ASSVTGTGDSSVPPHQETQY,TRBV19,NA
ASKISLDRN,TRBV2,NA